This T cell receptor (beta chain) was sequenced for a study of human T cells and chemical hapten exposure. This clonotype was counted at least ten times. Sample time point: patch test 1, 2 weeks after DPC sensitization. Treatment indicated: therapeutic diphenylcyclopropenone sensitization with weekly scalp DPC. TCRdb redid the calling of the RACE reads with MiXCR, one entry per CDR3 protein. The table lists 90,000 or so distinct CDR3 sequences, roughly a tenth of them singletons. CDR1 and CDR2 from the germline V gene are MNHEY and SVGEGT. The CDR3 covers 13 residues. V lost 8 bases to trimming and J lost 0 bases, with 10 bases between them.

The sequence derives from a man between 40 and 49 years old with alopecia areata. Some clones in this sample may be carry-over from other donors' samples. The V gene is TRBV6-2 or TRBV6-3, the J gene TRBJ1-1; D gene ambiguous. The source was whole blood, collected in connection with sensitization to the hapten diphenylcyclopropenone (DPC). CDR3 sequence: CASLPDLNTEAFF. The CDR3 DNA reads as TGTGCCAGCCTTCCCGACTTGAACACTGAAGCTTTCTTT.